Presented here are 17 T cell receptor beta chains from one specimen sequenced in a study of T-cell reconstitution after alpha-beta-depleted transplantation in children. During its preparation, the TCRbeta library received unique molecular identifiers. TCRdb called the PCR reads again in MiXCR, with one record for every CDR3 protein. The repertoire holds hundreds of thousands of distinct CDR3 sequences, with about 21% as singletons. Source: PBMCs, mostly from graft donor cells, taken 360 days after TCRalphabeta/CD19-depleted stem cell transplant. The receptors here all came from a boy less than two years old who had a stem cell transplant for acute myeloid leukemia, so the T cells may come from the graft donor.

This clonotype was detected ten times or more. The CDR3 protein is CASRRQGREAFF. Here the CDR3 DNA reads TGCGCCAGCAGGCGACAGGGGAGGGAAGCTTTCTTT. V usage is TRBV5-1 and J usage is TRBJ1-1; 8 bases fit TRBD1. The germline gives CDR1 SGHRS, CDR2 YFSETQ. This CDR3 contains 12 residues. Germline trimming cut 5 bases from V and 8 bases from J; bases unmatched to any gene: 5.

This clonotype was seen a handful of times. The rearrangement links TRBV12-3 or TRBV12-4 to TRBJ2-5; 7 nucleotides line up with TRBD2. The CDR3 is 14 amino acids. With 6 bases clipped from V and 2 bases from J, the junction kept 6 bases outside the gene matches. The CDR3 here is CASSSWGGQETQYF. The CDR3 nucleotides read TGTGCCAGCAGCTCGTGGGGGGGACAAGAGACCCAGTACTTC.

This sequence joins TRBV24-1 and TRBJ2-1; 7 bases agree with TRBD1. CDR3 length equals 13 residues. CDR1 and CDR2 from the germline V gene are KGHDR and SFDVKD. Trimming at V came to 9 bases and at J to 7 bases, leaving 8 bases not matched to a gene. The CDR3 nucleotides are TGTGCCACCCGACGACAGGGAGAAAATGAGCAGTTCTTC. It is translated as CATRRQGENEQFF.

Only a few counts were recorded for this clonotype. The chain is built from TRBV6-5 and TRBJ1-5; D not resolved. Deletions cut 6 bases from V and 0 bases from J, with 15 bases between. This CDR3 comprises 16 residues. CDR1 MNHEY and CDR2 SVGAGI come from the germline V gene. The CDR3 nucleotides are TGTGCCAGCAGCCTCTTGGCAGGTGATAGCAATCAGCCCCAGCATTTT. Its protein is CASSLLAGDSNQPQHF.

CDR3 protein: CASSGETDPPGEQYV. In nucleotides, the CDR3 is TGTGCCAGCAGCGGTGAGACTGACCCCCCGGGGGAGCAGTACGTC. The chain recombines TRBV7-9 with TRBJ2-7; a possible D gene is TRBD2 (5 bases). The V end was cut by 5 bases, the J end by 7 bases, with 21 bases between. The CDR3 covers 15 residues. Germline CDR1 SEHNR, CDR2 FQNEAQ (reference sequence).

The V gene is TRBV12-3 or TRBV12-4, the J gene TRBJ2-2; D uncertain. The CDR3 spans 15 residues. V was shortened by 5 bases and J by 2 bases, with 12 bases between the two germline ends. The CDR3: CASSKAQFNTGELFF. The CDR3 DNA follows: TGTGCCAGCAGTAAGGCACAGTTCAACACCGGGGAGCTGTTTTTT.

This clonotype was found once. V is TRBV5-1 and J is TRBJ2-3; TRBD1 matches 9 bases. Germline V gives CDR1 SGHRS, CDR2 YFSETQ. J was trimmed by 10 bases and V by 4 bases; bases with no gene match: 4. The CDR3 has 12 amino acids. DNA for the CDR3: TGCGCCAGCAGCCCCGGACAGGGGTCGCAGTATTTT. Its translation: CASSPGQGSQYF.

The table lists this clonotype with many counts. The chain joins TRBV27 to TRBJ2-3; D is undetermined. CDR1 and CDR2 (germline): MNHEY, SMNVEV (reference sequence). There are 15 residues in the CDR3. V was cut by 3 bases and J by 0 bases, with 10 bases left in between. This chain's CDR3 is CASSFSSSSTDTQYF. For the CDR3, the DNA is TGTGCCAGCAGTTTCAGCTCCTCTAGCACAGATACGCAGTATTTT.

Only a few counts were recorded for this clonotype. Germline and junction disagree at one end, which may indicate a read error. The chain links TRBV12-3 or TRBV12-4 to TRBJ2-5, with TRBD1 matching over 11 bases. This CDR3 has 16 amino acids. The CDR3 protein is CANSLAPDRGRETQYF. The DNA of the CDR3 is TGTGCCAACAGTTTAGCGCCGGACAGGGGGCGCGAGACCCAGTACTTC.

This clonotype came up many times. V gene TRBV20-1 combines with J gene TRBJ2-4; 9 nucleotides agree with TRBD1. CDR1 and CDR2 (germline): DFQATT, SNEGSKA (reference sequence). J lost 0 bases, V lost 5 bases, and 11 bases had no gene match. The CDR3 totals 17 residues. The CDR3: CSASGQGFVLAKNIQYF. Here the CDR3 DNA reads TGCAGTGCTTCGGGACAGGGTTTTGTCCTAGCCAAAAACATTCAGTACTTC.

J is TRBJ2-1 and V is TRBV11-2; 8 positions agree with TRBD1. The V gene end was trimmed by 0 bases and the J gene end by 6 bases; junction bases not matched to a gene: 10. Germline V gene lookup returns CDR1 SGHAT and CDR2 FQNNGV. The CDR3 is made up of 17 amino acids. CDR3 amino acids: CASSLDSGQGLVNEQFF. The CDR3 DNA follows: TGTGCCAGCAGCTTAGATTCTGGACAGGGCCTCGTCAATGAGCAGTTCTTC.

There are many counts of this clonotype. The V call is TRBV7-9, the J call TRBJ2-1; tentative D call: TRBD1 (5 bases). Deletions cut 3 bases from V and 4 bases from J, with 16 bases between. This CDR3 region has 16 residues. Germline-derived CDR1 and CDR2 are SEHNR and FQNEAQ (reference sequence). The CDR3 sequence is CASSFLNRQLYNEQFF. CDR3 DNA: TGTGCCAGCAGCTTCCTAAACCGACAGTTATACAATGAGCAGTTCTTC.

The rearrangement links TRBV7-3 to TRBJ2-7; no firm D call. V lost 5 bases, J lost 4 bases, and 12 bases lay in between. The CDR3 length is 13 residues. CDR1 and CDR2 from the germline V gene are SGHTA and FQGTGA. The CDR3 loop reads CASSPRPGYEQYF. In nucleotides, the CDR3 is TGTGCCAGCAGCCCCCGCCCGGGTTACGAGCAGTACTTC.

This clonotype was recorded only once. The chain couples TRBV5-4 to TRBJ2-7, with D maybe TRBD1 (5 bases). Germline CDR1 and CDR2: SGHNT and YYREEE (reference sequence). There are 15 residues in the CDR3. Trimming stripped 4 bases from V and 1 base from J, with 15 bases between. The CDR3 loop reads CASSRRRTCSYEQYV. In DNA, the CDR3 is TGTGCCAGCAGCCGGAGAAGGACATGTTCCTACGAGCAGTACGTC.

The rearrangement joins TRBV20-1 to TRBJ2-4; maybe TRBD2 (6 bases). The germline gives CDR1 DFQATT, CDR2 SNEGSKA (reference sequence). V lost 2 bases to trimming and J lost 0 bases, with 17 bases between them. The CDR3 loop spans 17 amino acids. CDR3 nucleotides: TGCAGTGCTAGATATGTCCCCGGGGGTCGAGCCAAAAACATTCAGTACTTC. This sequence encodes CSARYVPGGRAKNIQYF.

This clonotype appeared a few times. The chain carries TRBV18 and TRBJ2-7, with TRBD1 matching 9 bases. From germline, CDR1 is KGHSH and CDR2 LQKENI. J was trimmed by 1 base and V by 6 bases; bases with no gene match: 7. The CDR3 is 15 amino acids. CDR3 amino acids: CASSPSGTGSYEQYV. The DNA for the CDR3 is TGTGCCAGCTCCCCATCCGGGACAGGGTCCTACGAGCAGTACGTC.

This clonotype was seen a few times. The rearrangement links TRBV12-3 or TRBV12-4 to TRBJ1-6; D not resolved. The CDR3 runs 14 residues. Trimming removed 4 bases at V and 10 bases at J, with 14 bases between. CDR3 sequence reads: CASSSDRRRSPLHF. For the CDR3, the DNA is TGTGCCAGCAGTTCGGACCGGAGGAGGTCACCCCTCCACTTT.